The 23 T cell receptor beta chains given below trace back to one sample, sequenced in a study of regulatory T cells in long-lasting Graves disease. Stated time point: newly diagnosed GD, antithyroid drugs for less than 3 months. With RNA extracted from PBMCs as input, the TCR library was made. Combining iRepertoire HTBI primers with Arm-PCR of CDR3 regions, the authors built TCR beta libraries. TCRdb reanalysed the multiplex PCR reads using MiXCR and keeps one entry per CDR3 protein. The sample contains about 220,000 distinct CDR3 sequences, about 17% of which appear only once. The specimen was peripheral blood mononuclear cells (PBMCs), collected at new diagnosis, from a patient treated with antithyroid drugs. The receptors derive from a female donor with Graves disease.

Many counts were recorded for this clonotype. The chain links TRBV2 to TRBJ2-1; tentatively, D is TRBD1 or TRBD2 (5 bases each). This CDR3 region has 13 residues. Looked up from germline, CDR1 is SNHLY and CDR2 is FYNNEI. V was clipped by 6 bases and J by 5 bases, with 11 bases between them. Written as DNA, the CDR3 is TGTGCCAGCAGCAGGGACGGCAACAATGAGCAGTTCTTC. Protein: CASSRDGNNEQFF.

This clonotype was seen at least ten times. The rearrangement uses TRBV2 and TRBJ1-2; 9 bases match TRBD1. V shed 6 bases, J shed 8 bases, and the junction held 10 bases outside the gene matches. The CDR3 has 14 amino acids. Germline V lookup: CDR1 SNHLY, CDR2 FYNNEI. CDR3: CASRGPGQGRGYTF. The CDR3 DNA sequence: TGTGCCAGCAGGGGACCGGGACAGGGTAGAGGCTACACCTTC.

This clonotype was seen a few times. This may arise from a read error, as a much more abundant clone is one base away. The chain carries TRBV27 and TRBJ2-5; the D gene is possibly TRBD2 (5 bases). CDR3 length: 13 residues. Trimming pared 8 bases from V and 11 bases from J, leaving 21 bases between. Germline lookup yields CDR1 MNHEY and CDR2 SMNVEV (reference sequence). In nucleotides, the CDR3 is TGTGCCAGCTCAAACCTGGGGAGAAACGTTCAGTACTTC. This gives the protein CASSNLGRNVQYF.

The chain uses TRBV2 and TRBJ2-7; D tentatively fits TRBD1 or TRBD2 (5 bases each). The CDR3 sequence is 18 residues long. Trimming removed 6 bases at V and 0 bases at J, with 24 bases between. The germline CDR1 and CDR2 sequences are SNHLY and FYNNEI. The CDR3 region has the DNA TGTGCCAGCAGCGTCCTAGTGATTGAGGGGCAGACCTCCTACGAGCAGTACTTC. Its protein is CASSVLVIEGQTSYEQYF.

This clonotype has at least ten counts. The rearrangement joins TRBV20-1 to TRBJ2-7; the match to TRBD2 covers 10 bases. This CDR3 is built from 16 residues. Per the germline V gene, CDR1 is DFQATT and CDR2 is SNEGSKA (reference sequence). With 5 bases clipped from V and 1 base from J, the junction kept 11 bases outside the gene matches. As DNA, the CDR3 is TGCAGTGCTGTCCATCGGGGTAGCGGGAGGTCCTACGAGCAGTACTTC. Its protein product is CSAVHRGSGRSYEQYF.

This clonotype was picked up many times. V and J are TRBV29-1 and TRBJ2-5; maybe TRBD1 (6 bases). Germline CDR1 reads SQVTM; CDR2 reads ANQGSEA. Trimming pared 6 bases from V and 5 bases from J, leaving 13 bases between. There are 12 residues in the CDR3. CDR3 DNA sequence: TGCAGCGTCCCTAAGGGGGTGGAGACCCAGTACTTC. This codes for CSVPKGVETQYF.

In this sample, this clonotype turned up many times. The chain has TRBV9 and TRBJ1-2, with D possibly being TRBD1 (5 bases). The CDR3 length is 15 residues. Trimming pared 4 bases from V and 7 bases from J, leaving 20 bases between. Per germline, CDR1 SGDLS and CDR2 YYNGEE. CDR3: CASSSQGRGHFGYTF. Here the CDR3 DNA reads TGTGCCAGCAGCTCTCAGGGCCGAGGGCATTTTGGCTACACCTTC.

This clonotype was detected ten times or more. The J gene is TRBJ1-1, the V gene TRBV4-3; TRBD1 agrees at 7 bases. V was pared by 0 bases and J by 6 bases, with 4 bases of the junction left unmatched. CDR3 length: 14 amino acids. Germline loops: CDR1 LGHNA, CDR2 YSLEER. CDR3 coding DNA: TGCGCCAGCAGCCAAGAAGGGGGCGGTGCTGAAGCTTTCTTT. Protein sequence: CASSQEGGGAEAFF.

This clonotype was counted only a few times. The CDR3 loop is CASRTAFATNEKLFF. The CDR3 nucleotides are TGTGCCAGTAGGACCGCCTTTGCAACTAATGAAAAACTGTTTTTT. The V and J genes are TRBV19 and TRBJ1-4; no reliable D call. In germline, CDR1 is LNHDA, CDR2 SQIVND (reference sequence). The V end was cut by 6 bases, the J end by 0 bases, with 11 bases between. CDR3 size: 15 residues. Together with reference TRBV19 and TRBJ1-4, the CDR3 gives the full variable domain: DGGITQSPKYLFRKEGQNVTLSCEQNLNHDAMYWYRQDPGQGLRLIYYSQIVNDFQKGDIAEGYSVSREKKESFPLTVTSAQKNPTAFYLCASRTAFATNEKLFFGSGTQLSVL.

DNA for the CDR3: TGTGCCACCCTGCCGGGTCCAAGCTCCTACAATGAGCAGTTCTTC. Its protein is CATLPGPSSYNEQFF. The rearrangement uses TRBV5-8 and TRBJ2-1; no firm D call. The V and J ends lost 9 bases and 0 bases respectively, with 16 bases between them. Germline CDR1 is SGHTS and CDR2 is YDEGEE. This CDR3 has 15 residues.

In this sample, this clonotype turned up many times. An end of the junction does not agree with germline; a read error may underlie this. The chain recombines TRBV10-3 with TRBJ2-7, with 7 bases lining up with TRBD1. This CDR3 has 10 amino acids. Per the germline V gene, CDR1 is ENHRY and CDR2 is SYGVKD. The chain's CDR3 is CATSGTALHF. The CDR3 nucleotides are TGTGCCACCTCCGGGACAGCGTTGCATTTC.

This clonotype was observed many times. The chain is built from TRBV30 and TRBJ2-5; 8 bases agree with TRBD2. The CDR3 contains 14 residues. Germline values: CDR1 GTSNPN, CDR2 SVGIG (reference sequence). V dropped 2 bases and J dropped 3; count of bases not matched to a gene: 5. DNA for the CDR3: TGTGCCTGGAGTCCCTCCGGGAGGGAAGAGACCCAGTACTTC. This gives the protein CAWSPSGREETQYF.

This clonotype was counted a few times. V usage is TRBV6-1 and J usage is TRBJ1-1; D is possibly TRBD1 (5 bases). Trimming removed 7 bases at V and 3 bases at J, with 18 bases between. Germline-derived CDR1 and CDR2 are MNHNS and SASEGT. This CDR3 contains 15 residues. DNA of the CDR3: TGTGCCAGCATCTCGGGACCCCGTCGGGACACTGAAGCTTTCTTT. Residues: CASISGPRRDTEAFF.

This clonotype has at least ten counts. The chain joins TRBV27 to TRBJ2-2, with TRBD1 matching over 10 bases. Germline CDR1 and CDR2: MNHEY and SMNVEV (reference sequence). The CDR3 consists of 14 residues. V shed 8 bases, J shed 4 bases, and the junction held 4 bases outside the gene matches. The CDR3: CASQGQGTTGELFF. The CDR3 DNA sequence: TGTGCCAGCCAGGGACAGGGGACCACCGGGGAGCTGTTTTTT.

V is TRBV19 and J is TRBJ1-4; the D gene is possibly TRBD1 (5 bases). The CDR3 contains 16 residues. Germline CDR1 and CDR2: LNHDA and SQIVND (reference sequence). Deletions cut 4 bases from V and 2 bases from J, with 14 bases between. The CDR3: CASSNPYRDTNEKLFF. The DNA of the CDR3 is TGTGCCAGTAGTAACCCTTACCGGGACACTAATGAAAAACTGTTTTTT.

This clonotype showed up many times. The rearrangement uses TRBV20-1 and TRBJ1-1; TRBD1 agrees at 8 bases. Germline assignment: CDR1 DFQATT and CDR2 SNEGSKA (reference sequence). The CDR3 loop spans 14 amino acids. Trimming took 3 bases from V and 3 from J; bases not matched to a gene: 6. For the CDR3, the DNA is TGCAGTGCTAGTGCGACAGGGGTGGACACTGAAGCTTTCTTT. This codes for CSASATGVDTEAFF.

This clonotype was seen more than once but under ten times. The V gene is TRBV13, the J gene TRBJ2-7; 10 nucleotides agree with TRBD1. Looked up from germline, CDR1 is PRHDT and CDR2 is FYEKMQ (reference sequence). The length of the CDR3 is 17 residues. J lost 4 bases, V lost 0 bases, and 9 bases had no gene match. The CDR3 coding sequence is TGTGCCAGCAGCTTAGGCCTACTTGGGACAGGGGTTTACGAGCAGTACTTC. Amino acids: CASSLGLLGTGVYEQYF.

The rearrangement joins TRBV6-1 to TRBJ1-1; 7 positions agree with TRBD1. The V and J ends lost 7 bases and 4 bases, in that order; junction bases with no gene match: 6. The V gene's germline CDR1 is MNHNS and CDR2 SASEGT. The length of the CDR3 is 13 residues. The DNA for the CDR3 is TGTGCCAGCATAGCGACAGGGTCCACTGAAGCTTTCTTT. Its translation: CASIATGSTEAFF.

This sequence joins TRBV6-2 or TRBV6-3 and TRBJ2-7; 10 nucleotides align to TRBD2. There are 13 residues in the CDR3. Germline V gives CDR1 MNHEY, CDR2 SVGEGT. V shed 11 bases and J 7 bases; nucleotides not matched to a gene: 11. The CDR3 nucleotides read TGTGCCGGCACTCCAGCGGGAGGGGGGGAGCAGTACTTC. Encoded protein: CAGTPAGGGEQYF.

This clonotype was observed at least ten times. As DNA, the CDR3 is TGTGCCAGCAGTAGGACAGGTTACACAGATACGCAGTATTTT. This encodes CASSRTGYTDTQYF. The chain joins TRBV12-3 or TRBV12-4 to TRBJ2-3, with 7 bases identical to TRBD1. There are 14 residues in the CDR3. V gave up 5 bases and J gave up 2 bases; unmatched junction bases: 4.

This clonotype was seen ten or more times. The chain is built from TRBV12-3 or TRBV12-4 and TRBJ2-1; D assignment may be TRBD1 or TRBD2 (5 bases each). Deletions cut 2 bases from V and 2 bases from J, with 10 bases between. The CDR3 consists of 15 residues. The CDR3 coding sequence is TGTGCCAGCAGTTTACGTGGGGGAACCTACAATGAGCAGTTCTTC. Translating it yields CASSLRGGTYNEQFF.

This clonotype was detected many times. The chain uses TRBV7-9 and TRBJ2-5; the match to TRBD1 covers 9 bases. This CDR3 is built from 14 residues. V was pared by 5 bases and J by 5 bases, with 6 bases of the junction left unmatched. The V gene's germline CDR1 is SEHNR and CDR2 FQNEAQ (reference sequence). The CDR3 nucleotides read TGTGCCAGCAGCACATACAGGGGGCGTGAGACCCAGTACTTC. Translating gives CASSTYRGRETQYF.

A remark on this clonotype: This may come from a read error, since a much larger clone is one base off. CDR3 region: CSQTYQPETQYF. CDR3 bases: TGCAGTCAAACGTATCAACCGGAGACCCAGTACTTC. The V and J genes are TRBV20-1 and TRBJ2-5; D not certain. The CDR3 is made up of 12 amino acids. Germline V gives CDR1 DFQATT, CDR2 SNEGSKA (reference sequence). The V end was cut by 8 bases, the J end by 5 bases, with 15 bases between.